Each of the 30 T cell receptor beta chains below was sequenced from the same sample in a study of cytomegalovirus exposure and HLA in healthy donors. PCR amplification relied on 60 Vbeta primers (plus 13 Jbeta primers). Method: immunoSEQ multiplex PCR; TCRdb's copy keeps in-frame clones and lacks some. This sample carries 100,000 to 150,000 clones, with about 1.4% going to the ten biggest clones. The sample comprised PBMCs. Receptors originate from a woman between 40 and 55 years old in good health and CMV-seronegative.

This sequence joins TRBV4-1 and TRBJ2-1; 8 bases agree with TRBD1. CDR3 length: 17 residues. Germline CDR1 and CDR2: MGHRA and YSYEKL. With V trimmed by 2 bases and J by 5 bases, 11 bases remained unmatched. The CDR3 DNA reads as TGCGCCAGCAGCCAACATATCCGGAACAGGGGGGACAATGAGCAGTTCTTC. Translation: CASSQHIRNRGDNEQFF.

This chain joins TRBV7-9 and TRBJ2-3, with a tentative D call TRBD2 (5 bases). V lost 4 bases, J lost 4 bases, and 9 bases lay in between. Germline loops: CDR1 SEHNR, CDR2 FQNEAQ (reference sequence). The CDR3 consists of 13 residues. The CDR3 region is CASSSRGPDTQYF. Here the CDR3 DNA reads TGTGCCAGCAGCTCTCGGGGTCCAGATACGCAGTATTTT.

The chain carries TRBV19 and TRBJ1-4; a weak D match, TRBD1 (6 bases). This CDR3 region has 12 residues. Trimming shortened V by 4 bases and J by 13 bases, and 13 bases separated the two germline ends. Germline values: CDR1 LNHDA, CDR2 SQIVND (reference sequence). In DNA form, the CDR3 reads TGTGCCAGTAGTAATGAGATAGGGGGACTGTTTTTT. This gives the protein CASSNEIGGLFF.

The chain employs TRBV25-1 and TRBJ2-2; a weak D match, TRBD2 (6 bases). The ends were cut back, 3 bases at V and 1 base at J, with 9 bases in the middle. Germline V gene sequence: CDR1 MGHDK, CDR2 SYGVNS. The CDR3 is made up of 15 amino acids. CDR3 region: CASSETRRNTGELFF. For the CDR3, the DNA is TGTGCCAGCAGTGAGACTAGGCGGAACACCGGGGAGCTGTTTTTT.

This chain uses TRBV6-6 with TRBJ2-2; 13 nucleotides agree with TRBD2. V lost 7 bases, J lost 6 bases, and 2 bases stayed unmatched. The CDR3 spans 14 residues. Germline V gives CDR1 MNHNY, CDR2 SVGAGI (reference sequence). CDR3 DNA sequence: TGTGCCAGCATACTAGCGGGGGGGGCCGGGGAGCTGTTTTTT. Encoded protein: CASILAGGAGELFF.

The chain links TRBV6-5 to TRBJ2-3; D gene unclear. Germline V gives CDR1 MNHEY, CDR2 SVGAGI. The CDR3 is 13 residues long. V was clipped by 6 bases and J by 5 bases, with 12 bases between them. This chain's CDR3 is CASSSSGRDTQYF. CDR3 sequence (DNA): TGTGCCAGCAGCTCCAGTGGCCGAGATACGCAGTATTTT.

The chain joins TRBV10-3 to TRBJ2-7; 9 bases are shared with TRBD2. CDR1 ENHRY and CDR2 SYGVKD come from the germline V gene. The junction had 8 bases not matched to a gene; V was cut back by 2 bases and J by 0 bases. The CDR3 covers 17 residues. CDR3 in amino acids: CAISEALAGARSYEQYF. The CDR3 DNA sequence: TGTGCCATCAGTGAGGCCTTAGCGGGGGCCCGCTCCTACGAGCAGTACTTC.

V gene TRBV2 combines with J gene TRBJ1-1; 8 nucleotides agree with TRBD1. Germline CDR1 is SNHLY and CDR2 is FYNNEI. The V segment lost 7 bases and the J segment 1 base; nucleotides outside the gene matches: 5. The CDR3 has 14 amino acids. CDR3: CASTPGGPNTEAFF. In DNA form, the CDR3 reads TGTGCCAGCACCCCAGGGGGCCCGAACACTGAAGCTTTCTTT.

CDR3: CASSEEQVNQPQHF. The CDR3 DNA sequence: TGTGCCAGCAGTGAGGAGCAAGTCAATCAGCCCCAGCATTTT. The chain carries TRBV2 and TRBJ1-5; no clear D gene. The CDR3 extends over 14 amino acids. Looked up from germline, CDR1 is SNHLY and CDR2 is FYNNEI. Between the trimmed V and J ends, which lost 3 bases and 3 bases, there was a span of 9 bases.

The chain joins TRBV5-1 to TRBJ2-2; TRBD2 is a possible D gene (5 bases). The length of the CDR3 is 14 residues. Germline V gene sequence: CDR1 SGHRS, CDR2 YFSETQ. With 0 bases removed from V and 6 bases from J, the gap between germline ends came to 9 bases. CDR3 nucleotides: TGCGCCAGCAGCTTGGAACGGGGTGCCGGGGAGCTGTTTTTT. Its translation is CASSLERGAGELFF.

The J gene is TRBJ2-2, the V gene TRBV14; 7 bases line up with TRBD1. This CDR3 spans 17 amino acids. The germline V gene has CDR1 SGHDN and CDR2 FVKESK. J was trimmed by 2 bases and V by 3 bases; bases with no gene match: 9. The CDR3 loop reads CASSQFDGTVNTGELFF. CDR3 coding DNA: TGTGCCAGCAGCCAGTTTGATGGGACAGTAAACACCGGGGAGCTGTTTTTT.

The chain couples TRBV7-2 to TRBJ2-7; 10 bases are shared with TRBD1. Germline values: CDR1 SGHTA, CDR2 FQGNSA. CDR3 length: 15 residues. With 1 base clipped from V and 6 bases from J, the junction kept 6 bases outside the gene matches. This CDR3 reads CASSLVGTGVSEQYF. The CDR3, as DNA: TGTGCCAGCAGCTTAGTGGGGACAGGGGTTAGCGAGCAGTACTTC.

The rearrangement joins TRBV29-1 to TRBJ2-2; D is unresolved. V was cut by 3 bases and J by 5 bases, with 13 bases left in between. CDR1 is SQVTM, CDR2 ANQGSEA, per germline. The CDR3 extends over 14 amino acids. The CDR3 DNA sequence: TGCAGCGTTGAGATGTATACCCAGACCGGGGAGCTGTTTTTT. This gives the protein CSVEMYTQTGELFF.

The J gene is TRBJ1-3, the V gene TRBV7-5; the table's TRBD1 call for D was not verified on the DNA. TRBV7-5 is a recognized pseudogene. This CDR3 is 14 amino acids long. CDR3 region: CASSLASGGNTIYF. CDR3 bases: TGTGCCAGCAGCTTAGCATCTGGCGGAAACACCATATATTTT.

The V and J genes are TRBV5-1 and TRBJ2-3; a possible D gene is TRBD2 (5 bases). There are 14 residues in the CDR3. Germline loops: CDR1 SGHRS, CDR2 YFSETQ. V lost 0 bases, J lost 4 bases, and 9 bases lay in between. CDR3 coding DNA: TGCGCCAGCAGCTTGGACGGGGTATCAGATACGCAGTATTTT. The encoded protein is CASSLDGVSDTQYF.

The V and J genes are TRBV6-4 and TRBJ2-3, with D possibly being TRBD1 (5 bases). Trimming took off 3 bases at V and 11 bases at J, with 18 bases between the two ends. The CDR3 sequence is 14 residues long. Germline V lookup: CDR1 MRHNA, CDR2 SNTAGT. CDR3 DNA: TGTGCCAGCAGTGAATCCCCAGGGCCTTTTGGGCAGTATTTT. Translation gives CASSESPGPFGQYF.

The V call is TRBV19, the J call TRBJ1-1; D possibly corresponds to TRBD1 (5 bases). The CDR3 is 14 residues long. Trimming took off 5 bases at V and 1 base at J, with 11 bases between the two ends. The germline CDR1 and CDR2 sequences are LNHDA and SQIVND (reference sequence). The CDR3 loop is CASSSRQGNTEAFF. As DNA, the CDR3 is TGTGCCAGTAGTTCCCGGCAGGGGAACACTGAAGCTTTCTTT.

This CDR3 reads CASSIDGTGNQPQHF. The CDR3 DNA sequence: TGTGCCAGTAGTATAGATGGGACAGGCAATCAGCCCCAGCATTTT. The chain uses TRBV19 and TRBJ1-5; 7 nucleotides line up with TRBD1. The CDR3 sequence is 15 residues long. The ends lost 0 bases at V and 2 bases at J; junction bases unmatched: 1. The germline gives CDR1 LNHDA, CDR2 SQIVND (reference sequence).

V usage is TRBV7-2 and J usage is TRBJ1-1, with D unclear. The CDR3 spans 13 residues. V was pared by 5 bases and J by 6 bases, with 13 bases between. Germline CDR1 reads SGHTA; CDR2 reads FQGNSA. The chain's CDR3 is CASSPRRGPEAFF. The CDR3 region has the DNA TGTGCCAGCAGCCCCCGACGAGGGCCTGAAGCTTTCTTT.

CDR3 protein: CASSLESSGRYGNTIYF. DNA for the CDR3: TGTGCCAGCAGCTTGGAGTCTTCTGGGAGGTACGGAAACACCATATATTTT. The chain has TRBV5-6 and TRBJ1-3, with unresolved D. Trimming stripped 0 bases from V and 4 bases from J, with 17 bases between. CDR3 length: 17 residues. Germline V gene data show CDR1 as SGHDT and CDR2 as YYEEEE.

The rearrangement uses TRBV12-5 and TRBJ1-1; TRBD1 might be the D (5 bases). The CDR3 covers 12 residues. Germline CDR1 is LGHNT and CDR2 is FRNRAP. V lost 1 base to trimming and J lost 11 bases, with 11 bases between them. In nucleotides, the CDR3 is TGTGCTAGTGGTTTGGCCCAGGGTGAGGCTTTCTTT. This sequence encodes CASGLAQGEAFF.

This chain uses TRBV7-9 with TRBJ1-3; a weak D match, TRBD1 (5 bases). The CDR3 is made up of 14 amino acids. CDR1 SEHNR and CDR2 FQNEAQ come from the germline V gene (reference sequence). Trimming took 5 bases from V and 2 from J, leaving 10 bases between them. Here the CDR3 reads CASSLEDTGNTIYF. The CDR3 DNA reads TGTGCCAGCAGCCTAGAGGACACTGGAAACACCATATATTTT.

The rearrangement joins TRBV19 to TRBJ2-7; 8 positions agree with TRBD1. V shed 7 bases and J 2 bases; nucleotides not matched to a gene: 13. The CDR3 loop spans 16 amino acids. Germline V gene lookup returns CDR1 LNHDA and CDR2 SQIVND (reference sequence). The CDR3 DNA is TGTGCCAGTACCCCCCGGTGGGGGACAGGAACCTACGAGCAGTACTTC. It codes for CASTPRWGTGTYEQYF.

V and J are TRBV9 and TRBJ1-1, with D possibly TRBD1 on 5 matching bases. The germline V gene has CDR1 SGDLS and CDR2 YYNGEE. The CDR3 is 14 residues long. The V and J ends lost 3 bases and 6 bases respectively, with 15 bases between them. The CDR3 DNA sequence: TGTGCCAGCAGCGCAACAGGTGAGGTCCCTGAAGCTTTCTTT. It translates to CASSATGEVPEAFF.

The chain couples TRBV7-9 to TRBJ1-6, with D uncertain. In germline, CDR1 is SEHNR, CDR2 FQNEAQ (reference sequence). This CDR3 spans 13 amino acids. The V and J ends lost 2 bases and 11 bases respectively, with 10 bases between them. The CDR3 here is CASSLLQATPLHF. DNA of the CDR3: TGTGCCAGCAGCTTACTTCAAGCGACACCCCTCCACTTT.

J is TRBJ2-5 and V is TRBV5-6; 9 nucleotides agree with TRBD1. Germline V gene sequence: CDR1 SGHDT, CDR2 YYEEEE. This CDR3 has 17 amino acids. After removal of 4 bases from V and 2 bases from J, the junction contained 12 bases not matched to a gene. DNA for the CDR3: TGTGCCAGCAGCCTCCTTACAGGGGGCCCTAAGCAAGAGACCCAGTACTTC. Its translation: CASSLLTGGPKQETQYF.

The chain employs TRBV5-1 and TRBJ2-1; 9 nucleotides line up with TRBD2. This CDR3 contains 16 residues. V trimming: 0 bases; J trimming: 3 bases; junction bases outside the gene matches: 4. Germline V gene data show CDR1 as SGHRS and CDR2 as YFSETQ. CDR3 coding DNA: TGCGCCAGCAGCTTGGCGAGCGGGGGGCGCTACAATGAGCAGTTCTTC. Its protein product is CASSLASGGRYNEQFF.

The V call is TRBV5-1, the J call TRBJ2-3; 11 bases agree with TRBD1. J lost 7 bases, V lost 4 bases, and 11 bases had no gene match. CDR1 is SGHRS, CDR2 YFSETQ, per germline. The CDR3 loop spans 16 amino acids. CDR3 DNA: TGCGCCAGCAGCCCCACCCCAGGGACAGGGGGGAATACGCAGTATTTT. As protein: CASSPTPGTGGNTQYF. The variable domain in full, with the rest retrieved from reference TRBV5-1 and TRBJ2-3, is KAGVTQTPRYLIKTRGQQVTLSCSPISGHRSVSWYQQTPGQGLQFLFEYFSETQRNKGNFPGRFSGRQFSNSRSEMNVSTLELGDSALYLCASSPTPGTGGNTQYFGPGTRLTVL.

As for this clone: An end of the junction does not agree with germline; a read error may underlie this. The chain links TRBV27 to TRBJ1-2, with D maybe TRBD1 (5 bases). This CDR3 is 13 amino acids long. Germline V gives CDR1 MNHEY, CDR2 SMNVEV (reference sequence). In nucleotides, the CDR3 is TGTGCCAGCAGTACCGCACCAGACAGACAGACCTCCTTC. As protein: CASSTAPDRQTSF.

J is TRBJ2-7 and V is TRBV4-3; TRBD1 aligns across 9 bases. Germline V gene sequence: CDR1 LGHNA, CDR2 YSLEER. The CDR3 consists of 14 residues. The junction had 7 bases not matched to a gene; V was cut back by 8 bases and J by 2 bases. CDR3 residues: CASGLGTGPYEQYF. The CDR3 DNA reads as TGCGCCAGCGGTCTGGGGACAGGGCCCTACGAGCAGTACTTC.